The 7 T cell receptor beta chains below all came from one sample that was sequenced in a study of blood T cell repertoires in COVID-19. Repertoires were generated with immunoSEQ multiplex PCR, while TCRdb's copy carries only in-frame clones and drops some. Of fewer than 250,000 clones listed, approximately 80% were seen once; the top ten hold 7.4%. Material: peripheral blood. Every receptor here comes from a woman in her 50s with acute or convalescent COVID-19.

The chain is built from TRBV10-3 and TRBJ1-3; D not resolved. Germline V gene data show CDR1 as ENHRY and CDR2 as SYGVKD. Between the trimmed V and J ends, which lost 5 bases and 6 bases, there was a span of 14 bases. The CDR3 is made up of 14 amino acids. The CDR3 bases are TGTGCCATCAGTTACACGGTCGGGGAAAACACCATATATTTT. Protein sequence: CAISYTVGENTIYF.

The V and J genes are TRBV5-4 and TRBJ2-3; 7 bases fit TRBD2. The germline gives CDR1 SGHNT, CDR2 YYREEE (reference sequence). Trimming at V came to 4 bases and at J to 1 base, leaving 9 bases not matched to a gene. There are 16 residues in the CDR3. DNA for the CDR3: TGTGCCAGCAGCGCGGCCGATCTAGCGGGCACAGATACGCAGTATTTT. Residues: CASSAADLAGTDTQYF.

The chain uses TRBV28 and TRBJ1-1, with 7 bases fitting TRBD1. This CDR3 has 15 amino acids. Germline CDR1 is MDHEN and CDR2 is SYDVKM. The V gene end was trimmed by 5 bases and the J gene end by 0 bases; junction bases not matched to a gene: 6. The CDR3 nucleotides read TGTGCCAGCAGTCCGACAGGGTTGATGAACACTGAAGCTTTCTTT. Translated: CASSPTGLMNTEAFF.

The V gene is TRBV7-9, the J gene TRBJ2-7, with D maybe TRBD2 (7 bases). Germline values: CDR1 SEHNR, CDR2 FQNEAQ (reference sequence). V lost 3 bases and J lost 2, with 14 bases in between. This CDR3 has 15 amino acids. In nucleotides, the CDR3 is TGTGCCAGCAGCTTTTCACCGGGGGGCACCTACGAGCAGTACTTC. This sequence encodes CASSFSPGGTYEQYF.

This clone was counted a single time. As DNA, the CDR3 is TGTGCCAGCAGCCCAGTCGGGACTAGCGGGGGGGGGAACTACAATGAGCAGTTCTTC. Translation: CASSPVGTSGGGNYNEQFF. The V call is TRBV4-2, the J call TRBJ2-1; 16 nucleotides agree with TRBD2. From germline, CDR1 is LGHNA and CDR2 YNFKEQ. Germline trimming cut 4 bases from V and 3 bases from J; bases unmatched to any gene: 9. CDR3 length: 19 residues.

The chain has TRBV5-4 and TRBJ2-2; possibly TRBD2 for D (5 bases). Germline lookup yields CDR1 SGHNT and CDR2 YYREEE (reference sequence). Between the trimmed V and J ends, which lost 2 bases and 4 bases, there was a span of 9 bases. CDR3 length: 14 amino acids. CDR3 sequence (DNA): TGTGCCAGCAGCTTTTTCGGAGGCACCGGGGAGCTGTTTTTT. It specifies CASSFFGGTGELFF.

In its sample, this clone was seen once. This rearrangement joins TRBV5-1 to TRBJ2-3; weak D call: TRBD2 (5 bases). Germline V CDR1 and CDR2: SGHRS, YFSETQ. Trimming cost V 2 bases and J 1 base, with 11 bases left between them. CDR3 size: 15 residues. CDR3 DNA: TGCGCCAGCAGCTTCGGCGGAGGAGGCACAGATACGCAGTATTTT. This codes for CASSFGGGGTDTQYF.